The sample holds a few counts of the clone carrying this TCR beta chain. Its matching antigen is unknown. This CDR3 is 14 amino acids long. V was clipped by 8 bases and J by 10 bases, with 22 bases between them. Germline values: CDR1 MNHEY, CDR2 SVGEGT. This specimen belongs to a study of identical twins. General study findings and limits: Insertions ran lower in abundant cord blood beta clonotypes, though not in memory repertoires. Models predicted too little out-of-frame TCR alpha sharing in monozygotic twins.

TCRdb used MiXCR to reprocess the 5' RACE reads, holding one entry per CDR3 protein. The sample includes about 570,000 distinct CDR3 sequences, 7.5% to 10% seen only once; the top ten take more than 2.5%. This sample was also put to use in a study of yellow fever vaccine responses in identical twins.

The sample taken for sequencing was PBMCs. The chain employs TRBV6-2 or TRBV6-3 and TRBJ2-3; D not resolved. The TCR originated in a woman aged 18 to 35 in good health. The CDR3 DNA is TGTGCCAGCCGGGTCCCTCGACCGGGCGTTGCGCAGTATTTT. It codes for CASRVPRPGVAQYF.